The rows below give T cell receptor beta chains drawn from one sample of a study of T cell responses to AZD1222 COVID-19 vaccine. Method: immunoSEQ multiplex PCR; TCRdb's copy keeps in-frame clones and lacks some. The sample gives fewer than 85,000 clones, 80% to 90% of which show up once; approximately 30% is in the top ten. This sample comprised peripheral blood, obtained on day 0 of AZD1222 vaccination. The receptors derive from an adult in good health. Both conserved end residues are part of each CDR3. A D gene is named only where the DNA matches it firmly. Not every row has a clone size; where given, it reads once, few, many or a size class.

NA TRBD2 TRBJ2-5 TRBV11-2 TGTGCCAGCAGCTTAGAAGATTTTGGGCTAGCGGGCGAAAAAGAGACCCAGTACTTC CASSLEDFGLAGEKETQYF
NA NA TRBJ2-7 TRBV7-3 TGTGCCAGCAGCTTAATGGGGCCGGGCTACGAGCAGTACTTC CASSLMGPGYEQYF
NA NA TRBJ1-2 TRBV15 TGTGCCACCAGCAGAGGGGCGGGTCGATCTAACTATGGCTACACCTTC CATSRGAGRSNYGYTF
NA NA TRBJ1-1 TRBV5-3 TGTGCCAGAAGCTTGATGGGGGCGTTGGGCACTGAAGCTTTCTTT CARSLMGALGTEAFF
few NA TRBJ1-2 TRBV7-2 TGTGCCAGCAGCTACTCGGGGGGTGGCTATGGGGATGGCTACACCTTC CASSYSGGGYGDGYTF
NA NA TRBJ2-7 TRBV6-5 TGTGCCAGCAGTAAATCCGGGACACAGCCCAGCGAGCAGTACTTC CASSKSGTQPSEQYF
NA NA TRBJ1-2 TRBV28 TGTGCCAGCAGTTTAGAGGGGAACTATGGCTACACCTTC CASSLEGNYGYTF
NA NA TRBJ2-7 TRBV2 TGTGCCAGCAGTGAGAGGACGGCCTCCTACGAGCAGTACTTC CASSERTASYEQYF
NA TRBD2 TRBJ2-7 TRBV27 TGTGCCAGCAGGGCAGCGGGAGGGCCCCCCTACGAGCAGTACTTC CASRAAGGPPYEQYF
NA NA TRBJ1-2 TRBV5-6 TGTGCCAGCAGCTTGTTAGGGGGAGGTGGCTACACCTTC CASSLLGGGGYTF
NA NA TRBJ1-1 TRBV19 TGTGCCAGTAGGGGGTTTTGGGCAATGAACACTGAAGCTTTCTTT CASRGFWAMNTEAFF
NA NA TRBJ1-3 TRBV28 TGTGCCAGCAGTTTCCCAGCCGGGACGGACTCTGGAAACACCATATATTTT CASSFPAGTDSGNTIYF
NA TRBD2 TRBJ2-1 TRBV9 TGTGCCAGCAGCGTGGAACTAGCGGACTACAATGAGCAGTTCTTC CASSVELADYNEQFF
NA NA TRBJ1-4 TRBV7-8 TGTGCCAGCAGCCGAGTAGCCGGGACATATTCCGAAAAACTGTTTTTT CASSRVAGTYSEKLFF